These T cell receptor beta chains were read from a single sample in a study of control samples from healthy donors and cancer patients. Profiled with immunoSEQ multiplex PCR; TCRdb holds only in-frame clones, not every one. The repertoire holds 71,000 or so clones, roughly nine tenths seen once, with around 19% in the top ten. Sequenced: PBMCs. The receptors shown here come from a man in his fifties or sixties with lung cancer. CDR3s include the opening cysteine and the closing phenylalanine or tryptophan. A D gene is named only where the DNA matches it firmly. Only some rows state a clone size, as once, few, many or a class for expanded clones.

clone size | J gene | D gene | V gene | CDR3 DNA | CDR3 protein
once | TRBJ1-1 | TRBD1 | TRBV11-3 | TGTGCCAGCAGCACAGGGGCCTCGGGGAACACTGAAGCTTTCTTT | CASSTGASGNTEAFF
- | TRBJ2-3 | - | TRBV7-3 | TGTGCCAGCAGCTTAGGTAGCTCGGCTAGTCCCACAGATACGCAGTATTTT | CASSLGSSASPTDTQYF
- | TRBJ1-2 | - | TRBV6-5 | TGTGCCAGCAGGGACTATAGTACTAACTATGGCTACACCTTC | CASRDYSTNYGYTF
- | TRBJ1-3 | - | TRBV18 | TGTGCCAGCTCACAGGGGACGGGTTCTGGAAACACCATATATTTT | CASSQGTGSGNTIYF
- | TRBJ2-3 | - | TRBV7-2 | TGTGCCAGCAGTCCTAACGGGGGCCCAGATACGCAGTATTTT | CASSPNGGPDTQYF
- | TRBJ2-1 | - | TRBV7-3 | TGTGCCAGCAGCTTAAGGGGATTCGCAAATGAGCAGTTCTTC | CASSLRGFANEQFF
- | TRBJ2-2 | - | TRBV4-1 | TGCGCCAGCAGCCAAGATATGGCAGGGCACGGGGAGCTGTTTTTT | CASSQDMAGHGELFF
- | TRBJ1-5 | - | TRBV6-2/TRBV6-3 | TGTGCCAGCAGTTACGGAGGATTCGGAAGCAATCAGCCCCAGCATTTT | CASSYGGFGSNQPQHF
- | TRBJ2-3 | TRBD2 | TRBV3-1/TRBV3-2 | TGTGCCAGCAGCCAAGCACTAGCGGGGGAAGATACGCAGTATTTT | CASSQALAGEDTQYF
once | TRBJ1-2 | - | TRBV11-3 | TGTGCCAGCAGCCTAGACAGTTTCTATGGCTACACCTTC | CASSLDSFYGYTF
once | TRBJ1-1 | - | TRBV3-1/TRBV3-2 | TGTGCCAGCAGCTTCGGAAAGGACACTGAAGCTTTCTTT | CASSFGKDTEAFF
- | TRBJ2-7 | - | TRBV3-1/TRBV3-2 | TGTGCCAGCAGCCAAGGTCAGGCGAGGTCTCACGAGCAGTACTTC | CASSQGQARSHEQYF
- | TRBJ2-2 | TRBD1 | TRBV2 | TGTGCCAGCAGGGACGACGGGACAGGGGAACCACTGAACACCGGGGAGCTGTTTTTT | CASRDDGTGEPLNTGELFF
- | TRBJ2-1 | - | TRBV7-3 | TGTGCCAGCAGCTTCCCCCCCTACAATGAGCAGTTCTTC | CASSFPPYNEQFF
- | TRBJ1-1 | TRBD1 | TRBV29-1 | TGCAGCGTTGAAAAAGGGACAGGGGGCGCGGTGGCTTTCTTT | CSVEKGTGGAVAFF
- | TRBJ2-5 | TRBD1 | TRBV7-7 | TGTGCCAGCAGCCCTACACAGGGGGAGTGGGGGGAGACCCAGTACTTC | CASSPTQGEWGETQYF
- | TRBJ2-1 | TRBD1 | TRBV7-2 | TGTGCCAGCAGCTTATACGGGAACAGGGGCTTAGGTTCCTACAATGAGCAGTTCTTC | CASSLYGNRGLGSYNEQFF
- | TRBJ1-5 | - | TRBV12-3/TRBV12-4 | TGTGCCAGCAGCATTCAGGGGAGGCAGCCCCAGCATTTT | CASSIQGRQPQHF
- | TRBJ2-3 | - | TRBV7-3 | TGTGCCAGCAGCTTACAAGCCATCAGCACAGATACGCAGTATTTT | CASSLQAISTDTQYF
- | TRBJ2-1 | - | TRBV5-1 | TGCGCCAGCAGCTTAGCGAATGAGCAGTTCTTC | CASSLANEQFF
once | TRBJ1-1 | - | TRBV29-1 | TGCAGCGTTCCTAGGGAGGACACTGAAGCTTTCTTT | CSVPREDTEAFF
- | TRBJ1-1 | - | TRBV7-6 | TGTGCCAGCAGCTTAGGCGGCGCGAGGAACACTGAAGCTTTCTTT | CASSLGGARNTEAFF
- | TRBJ2-7 | - | TRBV7-3 | TGTGCCAGCAGCTTAAGAGGAGTATGGGAGGAGACCTACGAGCAGTACTTC | CASSLRGVWEETYEQYF
- | TRBJ2-5 | - | TRBV27 | TGTGCCAGCAGTTTCTTGGGTGCGGGTGAAGAGACCCAGTACTTC | CASSFLGAGEETQYF
- | TRBJ2-3 | TRBD2 | TRBV15 | TGTGCCACCAGCAGGGAAGGACTAGCGGGGGGGCAGGATACGCAGTATTTT | CATSREGLAGGQDTQYF
- | TRBJ1-2 | TRBD1 | TRBV9 | TGTGCCAGCAGCCCATTGGGGACAGGGAGCCTCTATGGCTACACCTTC | CASSPLGTGSLYGYTF
- | TRBJ1-1 | - | TRBV5-1 | TGCGCCAGCAGCCCTCAGGCGTTGAACACTGAAGCTTTCTTT | CASSPQALNTEAFF
- | TRBJ2-5 | TRBD2 | TRBV7-3 | TGTGCCAGCAGCTCTAGCGGGGGGGCTGGAGAGACCCAGTACTTC | CASSSSGGAGETQYF
- | TRBJ2-3 | - | TRBV5-1 | TGCGCCAGCAGCTTTCTAGCAGCTAGCACAGATACGCAGTATTTT | CASSFLAASTDTQYF
few | TRBJ1-2 | - | TRBV6-5 | TGTGCCAGCAGAGTAGACAATAACTATGGCTACACCTTC | CASRVDNNYGYTF
once | TRBJ2-6 | TRBD2 | TRBV13 | TGTGCCAGCAGCTCCGCGGGGGGCTCTGGGGCCAACGTCCTGACTTTC | CASSSAGGSGANVLTF
- | TRBJ2-4 | - | TRBV24-1 | TGTGCCACCAGTGAATCTTTCACAGGGTTAGCCAAAAACATTCAGTACTTC | CATSESFTGLAKNIQYF
few | TRBJ1-1 | - | TRBV9 | TGTGCCAGCAGCGTAGACAGTAGTCAGAAAGCTTTCTTT | CASSVDSSQKAFF
- | TRBJ2-6 | - | TRBV9 | TGTGCCAGCACCCCGTTGGGGGGCTCTGGGGCCAACGTCCTGACTTTC | CASTPLGGSGANVLTF
- | TRBJ1-4 | TRBD1 | TRBV5-6 | TGTGCCAGCAGCCTGAGAGGCGGACAGGGGGCTCTGGGTAATGAAAAACTGTTTTTT | CASSLRGGQGALGNEKLFF
once | TRBJ1-6 | - | TRBV3-1/TRBV3-2 | TGTGCCAGCAGCTTTAATTCACCCCTCCACTTT | CASSFNSPLHF
- | TRBJ1-1 | - | TRBV7-3 | TGTGCCAGCAGCTTACAGGGGCCAGGCACTGAAGCTTTCTTT | CASSLQGPGTEAFF
- | TRBJ1-2 | - | TRBV7-9 | TGTGCCAGCAGCTTAGCGGACCCTGTCTATGGCTACACCTTC | CASSLADPVYGYTF
- | TRBJ1-1 | - | TRBV14 | TGTGCCAGCAGCCAACCGGGACTGAACACTGAAGCTTTCTTT | CASSQPGLNTEAFF
- | TRBJ1-2 | - | TRBV12-3/TRBV12-4 | TGTGCCAGCTCGGACAACTATGGCTACACCTTC | CASSDNYGYTF
- | TRBJ1-2 | - | TRBV29-1 | TGCAGCGTGGCCTCGGGGAGCTATGGCTACACCTTC | CSVASGSYGYTF
- | TRBJ2-1 | - | TRBV7-9 | TGTGCCAGCAGCCGAGTTAACGGGCCGGATGAGCAGTTCTTC | CASSRVNGPDEQFF
- | TRBJ2-7 | - | TRBV10-3 | TGTGCCATCAAGGCCTCCGGGTACGAGCAGTACTTC | CAIKASGYEQYF
- | TRBJ1-2 | TRBD1 | TRBV6-2/TRBV6-3 | TGTGCCAGCAGTTCACACCACCCGACAGGGGACTATGGCTACACCTTC | CASSSHHPTGDYGYTF
- | TRBJ2-3 | - | TRBV7-6 | TGTGCCAGCAGCTTACAAATCGGGGGGACAGGAGCCACAGATACGCAGTATTTT | CASSLQIGGTGATDTQYF
once | TRBJ1-2 | - | TRBV3-1/TRBV3-2 | TGTGCCAGCAGCCCGAATAGCGTCTATGGCTACACCTTC | CASSPNSVYGYTF
- | TRBJ1-2 | TRBD1 | TRBV24-1 | TGTGCCACCAGTGATTCGGACAGGCGCTATGGCTACACCTTC | CATSDSDRRYGYTF
- | TRBJ2-1 | TRBD1 | TRBV5-4 | TGTGCCAGCAGCCCTACCGGGACAGCGTCCTACAATGAGCAGTTCTTC | CASSPTGTASYNEQFF
once | TRBJ1-5 | TRBD1 | TRBV10-3 | TGTGCCATCAGTGAGCCGGGGACAGGCAATCAGCCCCAGCATTTT | CAISEPGTGNQPQHF
- | TRBJ1-1 | TRBD1 | TRBV5-1 | TGCGCCAGCAGCTTGCCCGGACAGGTTGAAGCTTTCTTT | CASSLPGQVEAFF
few | TRBJ2-1 | TRBD2 | TRBV5-1 | TGCGCCAGCAGCCCAGCGGGGACCCTTTACAATGAGCAGTTCTTC | CASSPAGTLYNEQFF
- | TRBJ1-2 | - | TRBV29-1 | TGCAGCGTTGTGGGGGGGGCTGGGTATGCCTATGGCTACACCTTC | CSVVGGAGYAYGYTF
- | TRBJ1-5 | TRBD1 | TRBV6-6 | TGTGCCAGCAGTTCCCTAGGACAGGGCAATCAGCCCCAGCATTTT | CASSSLGQGNQPQHF
once | TRBJ2-7 | TRBD1 | TRBV6-5 | TGTGCCAGCAGCAAGACCGGGACAGGGACCTACGAGCAGTACTTC | CASSKTGTGTYEQYF
- | TRBJ2-3 | TRBD2 | TRBV25-1 | TGTGCCAGCAGCCCGGGGGGGACCTTTAGGGATACGCAGTATTTT | CASSPGGTFRDTQYF
- | TRBJ1-3 | - | TRBV27 | TGTGCCAGCAGGGCGGGGGGCGCGGGAGGAAACACCATATATTTT | CASRAGGAGGNTIYF
- | TRBJ2-6 | - | TRBV6-5 | TGTGCCAGCAGTCGACACCTCTCTGGGGCCAACGTCCTGACTTTC | CASSRHLSGANVLTF
- | TRBJ2-1 | - | TRBV20-1 | TGCAGTGCTCCAGACTACAATGAGCAGTTCTTC | CSAPDYNEQFF
- | TRBJ2-5 | - | TRBV25-1 | TGTGCCAGCAGTGGTGGTAGCGCGACCGGGGGGACCCAGTACTTC | CASSGGSATGGTQYF
once | TRBJ2-3 | - | TRBV5-1 | TGCGCCAGCAGCTTCGGCGGGGCGAGCACAGATACGCAGTATTTT | CASSFGGASTDTQYF